Sequencing of this T cell receptor beta chain was carried out in a study of technical replicates of blood from a few donors. The CDR3 length is 13 residues. Germline values: CDR1 KGHSY, CDR2 FQNENV. Trimming stripped 4 bases from V and 3 bases from J, with 7 bases between. Sequenced by immunoSEQ multiplex PCR; TCRdb stores in-frame clones only, minus some. This table holds 80,000 or so clones, about 98% found once. The chain joins TRBV16 to TRBJ1-5; D is unresolved. The TCR sequence derives from a human donor in good health. Sequenced input: T cells isolated from PBMCs. The CDR3 reads CASSPFYNQPQHF. CDR3 in DNA: TGTGCCAGCAGCCCCTTTTACAATCAGCCCCAGCATTTT.